Reported below is one T cell receptor beta chain. Its target is unknown. Method: immunoSEQ multiplex PCR; TCRdb's copy keeps in-frame clones and lacks some. The sample consists of 150,000 to 200,000 clones, 75% to 95% of them appearing once. This entry comes from a study of T cell responses to AZD1222 COVID-19 vaccine. Study in general: Second doses that came at about 4 or about 12 weeks were put together. Findings of the study overall: Reportedly, nearly half of unique spike TCRs recognized epitopes outside B.1.351/B.1.1.7 mutations. The donors showed a predominance of white British ancestry and of females, with possible underestimation of clonal diversity.

The sequencing used peripheral blood, collected on day 0 of AZD1222 vaccination. This TCR was sampled from an adult in good health.

The CDR3 DNA follows: TGCACCCCAGCCAGCCGCTTCAATGAGCAGTTCTTC. It is translated as CTPASRFNEQFF. This sequence joins TRBV1 and TRBJ2-1. TRBV1 is noted as a pseudogene. CDR3 length equals 12 residues.